The 11 T cell receptor beta chains listed next were all sequenced from one sample in a study of T-cell reconstitution after alpha-beta-depleted transplantation in children. As it was prepared, the TCRbeta library received unique molecular identifiers. From the PCR reads, TCRdb called clonotypes with MiXCR, one entry per CDR3 protein. Here the sample spans around 600,000 distinct CDR3 sequences, 16% being singletons. Sequencing was performed on PBMCs from the stem cell graft donor, taken from the stem cell graft. These receptors all stem from a human donor who donated a stem cell graft to a child with acute myeloid leukemia.

This clonotype was seen at least ten times. This chain's CDR3 is CSASFSAREQYF. The CDR3 nucleotides read TGCAGTGCTAGCTTCAGCGCGAGGGAGCAGTACTTC. The chain couples TRBV20-1 to TRBJ2-7; D is ambiguous. Germline V gives CDR1 DFQATT, CDR2 SNEGSKA (reference sequence). V lost 3 bases, J lost 7 bases, and 13 bases lay in between. CDR3 length: 12 amino acids.

The CDR3 DNA sequence: TGTGCCAGCAGTGAGCCGAGTAGGGTTAATGGCTACACCTTC. As protein: CASSEPSRVNGYTF. V usage is TRBV2 and J usage is TRBJ1-2; D call uncertain. The V end was cut by 3 bases, the J end by 6 bases, with 14 bases between. The CDR3 is 14 residues long. Germline V gives CDR1 SNHLY, CDR2 FYNNEI.

The V call is TRBV20-1, the J call TRBJ1-2; 7 bases match TRBD1. The CDR3 sequence is 14 residues long. Per the germline V gene, CDR1 is DFQATT and CDR2 is SNEGSKA (reference sequence). Trimming took 1 base from V and 1 from J; bases not matched to a gene: 3. Here the CDR3 reads CSARGDRVNYGYTF. The CDR3 region has the DNA TGCAGTGCTAGAGGGGACAGAGTTAACTATGGCTACACCTTC.

The rearrangement uses TRBV5-1 and TRBJ1-1; tentative D call: TRBD1 (6 bases). Germline CDR1 reads SGHRS; CDR2 reads YFSETQ. Trimming pared 4 bases from V and 0 bases from J, leaving 13 bases between. The CDR3 spans 15 residues. DNA of the CDR3: TGCGCCAGCAGCACCAAACAGGGAATGAACACTGAAGCTTTCTTT. Its translation is CASSTKQGMNTEAFF.

This clonotype was detected a few times. V and J are TRBV28 and TRBJ1-4; 8 positions agree with TRBD1. The CDR3 runs 13 residues. Germline CDR1 and CDR2: MDHEN and SYDVKM. V lost 4 bases, J lost 6 bases, and 1 base stayed unmatched. The CDR3 loop is CASSSGQDEKLFF. The CDR3 DNA sequence: TGTGCCAGCAGTTCGGGACAGGATGAAAAACTGTTTTTT.

This clonotype was recorded many times. The CDR3 spells CSAQTRGPRNQPQHF. The DNA of the CDR3 is TGCAGTGCTCAGACCCGGGGGCCACGCAATCAGCCCCAGCATTTT. The V gene is TRBV20-1, the J gene TRBJ1-5, with D possibly TRBD1 on 6 matching bases. The CDR3 sequence is 15 residues long. V was pared by 5 bases and J by 2 bases, with 16 bases between. Germline CDR1 reads DFQATT; CDR2 reads SNEGSKA (reference sequence).

This clonotype has just one count. This chain connects TRBV18 to TRBJ2-2, with D unresolved. Germline CDR1 and CDR2: KGHSH and LQKENI. The CDR3 has 14 amino acids. V lost 2 bases to trimming and J lost 5 bases, with 9 bases between them. The CDR3 spells CASSPIGDTGELFF. DNA for the CDR3: TGTGCCAGCTCACCAATAGGTGATACCGGGGAGCTGTTTTTT.

The chain links TRBV7-9 to TRBJ1-4; D gene ambiguous. The CDR3 covers 14 residues. Between the trimmed V and J ends, which lost 5 bases and 7 bases, there was a span of 14 bases. Germline CDR1 reads SEHNR; CDR2 reads FQNEAQ (reference sequence). The CDR3 sequence: CASSPGRWGEKLFF. Here the CDR3 DNA reads TGTGCCAGCAGCCCCGGACGATGGGGTGAAAAACTGTTTTTT.

This clonotype was recorded a few times. The rearrangement joins TRBV7-2 to TRBJ2-2; 9 nucleotides match TRBD1. J lost 5 bases, V lost 1 base, and 5 bases had no gene match. Germline V gene data show CDR1 as SGHTA and CDR2 as FQGNSA. The CDR3 sequence is 16 residues long. The CDR3 region has the DNA TGTGCCAGCAGCTTAGTAGGGACAGGGCTAACCGGGGAGCTGTTTTTT. Its translation: CASSLVGTGLTGELFF.

The genes are TRBV27 and TRBJ2-5; 7 nucleotides agree with TRBD2. The V gene's germline CDR1 is MNHEY and CDR2 SMNVEV (reference sequence). J lost 2 bases, V lost 7 bases, and 4 bases had no gene match. This CDR3 contains 13 residues. The CDR3 is CASKRAGQETQYF. The CDR3 DNA reads TGTGCCAGCAAGCGAGCGGGGCAAGAGACCCAGTACTTC.

The rearrangement links TRBV7-8 to TRBJ1-3, with 10 nucleotides matching TRBD1. V shed 5 bases and J 0 bases; nucleotides not matched to a gene: 7. CDR3 length equals 17 residues. Germline V CDR1 and CDR2: SGHVS, FQNEAQ. CDR3 in amino acids: CASSPRQGANSGNTIYF. CDR3 DNA: TGTGCCAGCAGCCCCCGACAGGGGGCAAACTCTGGAAACACCATATATTTT.